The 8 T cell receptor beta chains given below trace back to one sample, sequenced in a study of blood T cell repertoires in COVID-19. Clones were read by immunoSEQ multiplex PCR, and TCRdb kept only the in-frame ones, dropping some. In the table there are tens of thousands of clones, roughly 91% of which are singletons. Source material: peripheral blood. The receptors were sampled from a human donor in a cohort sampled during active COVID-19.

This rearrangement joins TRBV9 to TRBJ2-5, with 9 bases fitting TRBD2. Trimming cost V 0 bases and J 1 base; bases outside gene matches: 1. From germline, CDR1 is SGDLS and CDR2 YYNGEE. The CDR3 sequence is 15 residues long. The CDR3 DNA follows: TGTGCCAGCAGCGTAGATAGCGGGGGCCAAGAGACCCAGTACTTC. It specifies CASSVDSGGQETQYF.

The CDR3 DNA reads TGTGCCAGCAGCGCTCGGAGCATGAACACTGAAGCTTTCTTT. Its translation is CASSARSMNTEAFF. The V call is TRBV9, the J call TRBJ1-1; D gene ambiguous. V lost 3 bases and J lost 0, with 9 bases in between. There are 14 residues in the CDR3. Germline CDR1 is SGDLS and CDR2 is YYNGEE.

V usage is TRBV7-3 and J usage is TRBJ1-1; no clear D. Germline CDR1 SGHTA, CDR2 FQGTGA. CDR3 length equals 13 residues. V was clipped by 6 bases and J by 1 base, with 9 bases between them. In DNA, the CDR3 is TGTGCCAGCAGTCGCGATTGGAACACTGAAGCTTTCTTT. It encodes CASSRDWNTEAFF. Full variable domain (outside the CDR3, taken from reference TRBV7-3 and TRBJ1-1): GAGVSQTPSNKVTEKGKYVELRCDPISGHTALYWYRQSLGQGPEFLIYFQGTGAADDSGLPNDRFFAVRPEGSVSTLKIQRTERGDSAVYLCASSRDWNTEAFFGQGTRLTVV.

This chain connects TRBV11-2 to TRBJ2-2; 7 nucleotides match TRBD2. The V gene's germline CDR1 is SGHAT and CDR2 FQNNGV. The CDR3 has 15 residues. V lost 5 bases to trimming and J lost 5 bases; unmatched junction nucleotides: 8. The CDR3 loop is CASSPLSAGTGELFF. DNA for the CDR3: TGTGCCAGCAGCCCCCTTTCAGCGGGGACCGGGGAGCTGTTTTTT.

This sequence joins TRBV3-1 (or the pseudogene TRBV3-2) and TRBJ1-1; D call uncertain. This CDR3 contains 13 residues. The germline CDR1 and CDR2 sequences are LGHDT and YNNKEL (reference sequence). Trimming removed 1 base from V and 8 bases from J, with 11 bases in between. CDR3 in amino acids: CASSQVTYSEAFF. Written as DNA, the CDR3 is TGTGCCAGCAGCCAAGTTACTTATTCCGAAGCTTTCTTT.

The CDR3 region has the DNA TGTGCCAGCAGTGGTGGCAGGGGAACGACCATGAACACTGAAGCTTTCTTT. Protein product: CASSGGRGTTMNTEAFF. This chain joins TRBV2 and TRBJ1-1; D might be TRBD1 (6 bases). This CDR3 is 17 amino acids long. In germline, CDR1 is SNHLY, CDR2 FYNNEI. V shed 4 bases and J shed 0 bases, with 18 bases lying between them.

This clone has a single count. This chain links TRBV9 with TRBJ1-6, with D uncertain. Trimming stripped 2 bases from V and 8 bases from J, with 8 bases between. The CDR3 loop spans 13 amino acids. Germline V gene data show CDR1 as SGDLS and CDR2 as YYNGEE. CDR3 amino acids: CASSVIPDSPLHF. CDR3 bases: TGTGCCAGCAGCGTGATACCAGATTCACCCCTCCACTTT. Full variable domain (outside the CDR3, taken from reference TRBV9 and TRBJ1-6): DSGVTQTPKHLITATGQRVTLRCSPRSGDLSVYWYQQSLDQGLQFLIQYYNGEERAKGNILERFSAQQFPDLHSELNLSSLELGDSALYFCASSVIPDSPLHFGNGTRLTVT.

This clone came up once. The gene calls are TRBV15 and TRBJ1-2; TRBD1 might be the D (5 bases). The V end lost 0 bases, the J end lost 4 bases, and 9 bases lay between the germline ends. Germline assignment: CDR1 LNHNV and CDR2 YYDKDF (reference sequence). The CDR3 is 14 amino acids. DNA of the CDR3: TGTGCCACCAGCAGAGAGGTGACAGCCTATGGCTACACCTTC. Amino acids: CATSREVTAYGYTF. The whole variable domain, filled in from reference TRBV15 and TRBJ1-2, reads DAMVIQNPRYQVTQFGKPVTLSCSQTLNHNVMYWYQQKSSQAPKLLFHYYDKDFNNEADTPDNFQSRRPNTSFCFLDIRSPGLGDTAMYLCATSREVTAYGYTFGSGTRLTVV.